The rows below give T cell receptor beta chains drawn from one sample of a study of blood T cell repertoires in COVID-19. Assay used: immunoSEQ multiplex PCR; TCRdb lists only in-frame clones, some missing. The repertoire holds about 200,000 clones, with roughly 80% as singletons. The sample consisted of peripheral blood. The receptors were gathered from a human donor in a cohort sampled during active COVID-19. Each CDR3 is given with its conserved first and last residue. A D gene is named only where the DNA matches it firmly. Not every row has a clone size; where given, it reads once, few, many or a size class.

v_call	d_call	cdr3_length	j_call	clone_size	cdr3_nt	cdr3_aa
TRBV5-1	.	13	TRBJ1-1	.	TGCGCCAGCAGCTTGGTATTTAACACTGAAGCTTTCTTT	CASSLVFNTEAFF
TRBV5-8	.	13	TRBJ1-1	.	TGTGCCAGCAGCTTTAATGTGAACACTGAAGCTTTCTTT	CASSFNVNTEAFF
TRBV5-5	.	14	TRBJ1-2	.	TGTGCCAGCACCAGAAGGACAGAAAACTATGGCTACACCTTC	CASTRRTENYGYTF
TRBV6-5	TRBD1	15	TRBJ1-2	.	TGTGCCAGCAGTAGGGCCCCGGGACAGAACTATGGCTACACCTTC	CASSRAPGQNYGYTF
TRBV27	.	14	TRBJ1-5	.	TGTGCCAGCAGCCCGTGGACAGACAATCAGCCCCAGCATTTT	CASSPWTDNQPQHF
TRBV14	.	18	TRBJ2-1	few	TGTGCCAGCAGCCAACGCAGGGGAGGGTTTCGTAGGTACAATGAGCAGTTCTTC	CASSQRRGGFRRYNEQFF
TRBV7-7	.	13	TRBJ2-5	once	TGTGCTAGCAGTACCGGGTCTTGGGAGACCCAGTACTTC	CASSTGSWETQYF
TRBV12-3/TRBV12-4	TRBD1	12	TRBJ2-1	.	TGTGCCAGCAGCCTAGGGACAGGGTCGCAGTTCTTC	CASSLGTGSQFF
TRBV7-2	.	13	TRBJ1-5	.	TGTGCCAGCAACGGGGGTTCAAATCAGCCCCAGCATTTT	CASNGGSNQPQHF
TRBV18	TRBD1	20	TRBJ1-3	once	TGTGCCAGCTCACCGCGTAGGGGAAGCATGGACAGGGGGCCTGGAAACACCATATATTTT	CASSPRRGSMDRGPGNTIYF
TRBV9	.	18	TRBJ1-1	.	TGTGCCAGCAGCGTAGTAAGAGGCGGGATGTTGGGGAACACTGAAGCTTTCTTT	CASSVVRGGMLGNTEAFF
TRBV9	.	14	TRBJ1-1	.	TGTGCCAGCAGCCGATCCTTCGGGAACACTGAAGCTTTCTTT	CASSRSFGNTEAFF
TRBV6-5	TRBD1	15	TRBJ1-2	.	TGTGCCAGCAGACCCGGGACAGGGCCGAGCTATGGCTACACCTTC	CASRPGTGPSYGYTF
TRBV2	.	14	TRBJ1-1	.	TGTGCCAGCACCTTTTTTCCAGAGAACACTGAAGCTTTCTTT	CASTFFPENTEAFF
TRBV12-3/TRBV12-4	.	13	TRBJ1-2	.	TGTGCCAGCAGTTTACAGGGCTATTATGGCTACACCTTC	CASSLQGYYGYTF
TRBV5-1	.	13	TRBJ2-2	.	TGCGCCAGCAGAGGACAGAATACCGGGGAGCTGTTTTTT	CASRGQNTGELFF
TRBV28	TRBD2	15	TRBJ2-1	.	TGTGCCAGCAGGTCAAGCGGGAGACCCTACAATGAGCAGTTCTTC	CASRSSGRPYNEQFF
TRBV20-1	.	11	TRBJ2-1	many	TGCAGTGTGCAGTCCTACAATGAGCAGTTCTTC	CSVQSYNEQFF
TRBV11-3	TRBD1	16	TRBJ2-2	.	TGTGCCAGCAGCCAACTCGGGACAGGGGTAGGCGGGGAGCTGTTTTTT	CASSQLGTGVGGELFF
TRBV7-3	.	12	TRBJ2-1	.	TGTGCCAGCAGCTTATTAGACAATGAGCAGTTCTTC	CASSLLDNEQFF
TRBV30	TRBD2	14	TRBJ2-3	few	TGTGCCTGGAGTGTAGGCGGGGGGGCTTATACGCAGTATTTT	CAWSVGGGAYTQYF
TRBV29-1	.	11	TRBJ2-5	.	TGCAGCGTTGGCTACGAAGAGACCCAGTACTTC	CSVGYEETQYF
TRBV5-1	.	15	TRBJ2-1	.	TGCGCCAGCAGCTTGGGACTAGTTCCTCCCAATGAGCAGTTCTTC	CASSLGLVPPNEQFF
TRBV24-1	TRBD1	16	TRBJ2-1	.	TGTGCCACCAGTGACGCCGGGACAGGGTTTCTCAATGAGCAGTTCTTC	CATSDAGTGFLNEQFF
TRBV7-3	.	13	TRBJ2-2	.	TGTGCCAGCAGCCCCCAGGTATCCGGGGAGCTGTTTTTT	CASSPQVSGELFF
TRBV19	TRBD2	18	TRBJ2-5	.	TGTGCCAGTAGTATAGATCTAGCGGGAACACTCACAGGGGAGACCCAGTACTTC	CASSIDLAGTLTGETQYF
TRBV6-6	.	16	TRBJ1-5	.	TGTGCCAGCAGTTACGATTGGGGAGAACGCAATCAGCCCCAGCATTTT	CASSYDWGERNQPQHF
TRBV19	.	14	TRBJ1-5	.	TGTGCCATCTCGGAACAGGGTATGTATCAGCCCCAGCATTTT	CAISEQGMYQPQHF
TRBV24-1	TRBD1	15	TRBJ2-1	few	TGTGCCACCAGTGGAGGCAGGGGGCAAGAATATGAGCAGTTCTTC	CATSGGRGQEYEQFF
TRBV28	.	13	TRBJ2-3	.	TGTGCCAGCAGTTACGGGAGCACAGATACGCAGTATTTT	CASSYGSTDTQYF
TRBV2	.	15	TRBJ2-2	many	TGTGCCAGCAGTGATATTGAGGGGGTCACCGGGGAGCTGTTTTTT	CASSDIEGVTGELFF
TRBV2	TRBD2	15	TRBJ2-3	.	TGTGCCAGCACTGGACTAGCCGCCACCACAGATACGCAGTATTTT	CASTGLAATTDTQYF
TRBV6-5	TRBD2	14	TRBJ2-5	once	TGTGCCAGCAGTTTAACTAGCGGGGGGGAGACCCAGTACTTC	CASSLTSGGETQYF
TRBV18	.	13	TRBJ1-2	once	TGTGCCAGCTCACCGGAGGGGAACTATGGCTACACCTTC	CASSPEGNYGYTF
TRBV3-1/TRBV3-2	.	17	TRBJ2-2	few	TGTGCCAGCAGCCAAGAGTCGGTGTCTTTCGGTGGCGGGGAGCTGTTTTTT	CASSQESVSFGGGELFF
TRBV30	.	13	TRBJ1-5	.	TGTGCCTGGAGTTTCCCGGCTAGGCAGCCCCAGCATTTT	CAWSFPARQPQHF
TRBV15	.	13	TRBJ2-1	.	TGTGCCACCAGCTATGAACTCCACAATGAGCAGTTCTTC	CATSYELHNEQFF
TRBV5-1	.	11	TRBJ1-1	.	TGCGCCAGCAGCAGAGAAACTGAAGCTTTCTTT	CASSRETEAFF
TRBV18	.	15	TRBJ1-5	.	TGTGCCAGCTCAACCTACGGCGGGGACAATCAGCCCCAGCATTTT	CASSTYGGDNQPQHF
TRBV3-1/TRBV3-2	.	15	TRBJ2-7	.	TGTGCCAGCAGCCAAGATGTCGGCGGCAACTACGAGCAGTACTTC	CASSQDVGGNYEQYF
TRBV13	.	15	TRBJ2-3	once	TGTGCCAGCAGCTTAGGAGGGACTCTCACAGATACGCAGTATTTT	CASSLGGTLTDTQYF
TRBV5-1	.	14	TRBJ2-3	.	TGCGCCAGCAGCTTGTCGAGTGATTGGGATACGCAGTATTTT	CASSLSSDWDTQYF
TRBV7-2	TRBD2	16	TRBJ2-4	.	TGTGCCAGCAGACTCCTTATCGGGACTAGCGTAGGCATTCAGTACTTC	CASRLLIGTSVGIQYF
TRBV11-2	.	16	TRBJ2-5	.	TGTGCCAGCAGCCTCAAAGCTCGAAGTCGATGGGAGACCCAGTACTTC	CASSLKARSRWETQYF
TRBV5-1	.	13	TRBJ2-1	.	TGCGCCAGCAGCTTGGTTGCGGGCAATGAGCAGTTCTTC	CASSLVAGNEQFF
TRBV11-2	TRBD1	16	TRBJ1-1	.	TGTGCCAGCAGCGCCCGTCGGGACAGGGGTTCAGGTGAAGCTTTCTTT	CASSARRDRGSGEAFF
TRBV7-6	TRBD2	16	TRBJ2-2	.	TGTGCCAGCAGCTTAGTACGGGGGGAGGACACCGGGGAGCTGTTTTTT	CASSLVRGEDTGELFF
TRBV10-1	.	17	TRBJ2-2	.	TGCGCCAGCAGCCCGTGGGGCCGTGAAGGGAACACCGGGGAGCTGTTTTTT	CASSPWGREGNTGELFF
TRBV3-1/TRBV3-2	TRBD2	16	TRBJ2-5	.	TGTGCCAGCAGCCTGGGGACTAGCGGTTACCAAGAGACCCAGTACTTC	CASSLGTSGYQETQYF
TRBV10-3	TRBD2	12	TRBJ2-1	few	TGTGCAACGGCGGGGGGTTACAATGAGCAGTTCTTC	CATAGGYNEQFF
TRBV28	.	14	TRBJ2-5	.	TGTGCCACCAACACAGGGAGGGGTTGGGAGACCCAGTACTTC	CATNTGRGWETQYF
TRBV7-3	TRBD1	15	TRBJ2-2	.	TGTGCCAGCAGCTTAGGGCAAGGGGGCCCCGGGGAGCTGTTTTTT	CASSLGQGGPGELFF
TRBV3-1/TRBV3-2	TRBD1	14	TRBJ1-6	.	TGTGCCAGCAGCCAAGGCAGGGGGCATTCACCCCTCCACTTT	CASSQGRGHSPLHF
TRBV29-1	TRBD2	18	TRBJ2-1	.	TGCAGCGTTGAGGGAACTAGCGGGTTCTTAAGCTCCTACAATGAGCAGTTCTTC	CSVEGTSGFLSSYNEQFF
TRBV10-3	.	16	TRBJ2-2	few	TGTGCCATCAGTGAGTCGAGGTCCGGATGGGCCGGGGAGCTGTTTTTT	CAISESRSGWAGELFF